This T cell receptor (beta chain) comes out of a study of shared clonotypes between healthy human individuals. Per the germline V gene, CDR1 is KGHSH and CDR2 is LQKENI. V was cut by 4 bases and J by 7 bases, with 16 bases left in between. The CDR3 contains 15 residues. Sequenced by immunoSEQ multiplex PCR; TCRdb stores in-frame clones only, minus some. The repertoire includes about 610,000 clones, about 97% of them detected once, and 0.045% to 0.07% sits in the top ten. Donors were healthy HIV-negative adults without recent acute infections or vaccinations. Nashville, Tennessee was home to all donors, who were Caucasian adults.

Sequencing was done on a sample of naive CD4+ T cells sorted from blood. The subset was: CD45RA+ positively selected. The TCR was taken from a woman aged 25 to 39 in good health. This chain uses TRBV18 with TRBJ1-4; D is possibly TRBD1 (5 bases). CDR3 in amino acids: CASSRLGTLGEKLFF. The DNA of the CDR3 is TGTGCCAGCTCACGACTCGGGACCCTTGGTGAAAAACTGTTTTTT.